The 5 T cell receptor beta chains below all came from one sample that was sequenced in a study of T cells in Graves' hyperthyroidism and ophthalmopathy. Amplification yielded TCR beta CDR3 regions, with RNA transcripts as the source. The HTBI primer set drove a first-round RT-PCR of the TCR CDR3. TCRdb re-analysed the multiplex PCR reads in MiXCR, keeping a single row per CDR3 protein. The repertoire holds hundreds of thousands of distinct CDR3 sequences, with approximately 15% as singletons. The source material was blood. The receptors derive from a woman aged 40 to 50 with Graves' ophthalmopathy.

The CDR3: CAWSGSTEAFF. The CDR3 coding sequence is TGTGCCTGGAGTGGGAGCACTGAAGCTTTCTTT. J is TRBJ1-1 and V is TRBV30, with D unclear. The V gene's germline CDR1 is GTSNPN and CDR2 SVGIG (reference sequence). V was pared by 1 base and J by 4 bases, with 4 bases between. There are 11 residues in the CDR3.

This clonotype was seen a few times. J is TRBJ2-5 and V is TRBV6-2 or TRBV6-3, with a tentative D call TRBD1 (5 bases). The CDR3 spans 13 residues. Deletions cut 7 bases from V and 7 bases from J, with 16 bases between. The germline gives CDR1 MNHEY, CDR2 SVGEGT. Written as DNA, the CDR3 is TGTGCCAGCACCGACAGCCCTTTGGGGACCCAGTACTTC. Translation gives CASTDSPLGTQYF.

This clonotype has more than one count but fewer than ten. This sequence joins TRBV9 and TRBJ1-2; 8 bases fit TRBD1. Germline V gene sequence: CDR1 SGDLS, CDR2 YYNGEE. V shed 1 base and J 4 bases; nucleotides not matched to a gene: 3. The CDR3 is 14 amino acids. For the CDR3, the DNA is TGTGCCAGCAGCGTACTCGACAGGGGCTATGGCTACACCTTC. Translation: CASSVLDRGYGYTF.

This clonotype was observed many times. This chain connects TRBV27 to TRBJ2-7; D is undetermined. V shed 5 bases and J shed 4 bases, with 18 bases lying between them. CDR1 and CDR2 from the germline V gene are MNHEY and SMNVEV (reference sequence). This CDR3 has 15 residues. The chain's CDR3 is CASSKGRHSSYEQYF. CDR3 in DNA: TGTGCCAGCAGTAAAGGACGTCACTCGTCATACGAGCAGTACTTC.

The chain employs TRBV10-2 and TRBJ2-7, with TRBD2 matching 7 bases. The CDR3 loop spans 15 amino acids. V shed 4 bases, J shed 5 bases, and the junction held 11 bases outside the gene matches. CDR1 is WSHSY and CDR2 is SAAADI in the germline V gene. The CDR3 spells CASSAYGGSGDEQYF. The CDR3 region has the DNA TGCGCCAGCAGTGCATACGGGGGGTCGGGGGACGAGCAGTACTTC.